This T cell receptor (beta chain) comes out of a study of CD8 T cells in Susac syndrome (dated by TCRdb to about 2019). Study-level background: Whether CD8+ T cell activation and differentiation in Susac syndrome was antigen driven was tested using repertoire sequencing. Overall results and qualifications from the work: The TCR sequencing and HLA analysis was acknowledged to have included a relatively small number of individuals.

RNA was extracted with the RNeasy kit and roughly 0.45 to 1 ug was reverse transcribed using random hexamers. The immunoSEQ multiplex PCR assay, which covers 54 Vbeta and 13 Jbeta segments, was used to amplify TCR beta CDR3 regions. Bias from PCR amplification was corrected by using a synthetic template baseline for primer optimization and for computational correction. Processing in the source paper ran as follows. Only productive sequences were kept, with reads annotated to V, D and J genes according to IMGT and analyzed in immunoSEQ Analyzer. Clonality was computed as one minus Shannon entropy normalized by log2 of the number of productive unique sequences. For each patient and control, public and private clones were evaluated within the 100 most prevalent clones. A clone was defined as Susac-specific if it was absent from the healthy and MS cohorts, from roughly 990 published viral clones and from other ImmuneACCESS disease sequences. TCRdb reprocessed the public reads (quality trimming at Q25 with fastp, clone calling with MiXCR) and kept in-frame beta chains. CDR3 protein sequences are deduplicated, and each keeps its most common genes and DNA. The V and J calls here are based on TCRdb, not the publication. The sample profile shows approximately 190,000 distinct CDR3 sequences; approximately 95% of them were found once. The ten largest clones take up roughly 0.096% of the sample.

According to the germline V gene (reference sequence), CDR1 reads MNHNY and CDR2 reads SVGAGI. Including the terminal cysteine and phenylalanine, the CDR3 comprises 14 residues. Only CDR3 DNA remains: 42 bases, in frame from the first base. Deletion took 0 bases off V and 3 bases off J, with a span of 6 bases between the germline ends. This clonotype was seen only a few times. The specificity of this receptor is unknown. Base qualities are not at hand, and no much larger clone is one base apart. High-throughput TCR beta sequencing profiled peripheral blood CD8+ and CD4+ T cells from healthy donors, Susac syndrome patients and multiple sclerosis patients. Healthy donors were age- and sex-matched controls. Bulk CD8+ and CD4+ T cells were purified magnetically by negative isolation, whereas CD8+ TEMRA cells were enriched by FACS. Blood was drawn into EDTA tubes, processed within 24 hours, and PBMCs were isolated by density gradient centrifugation. PBMCs intended for TCR sequencing were cryopreserved in liquid nitrogen and thawed later in a water bath at 37 degrees C. The sorted or isolated CD4+, CD8+ and CD8+ TEMRA cells reached a purity of at least 90%.

The sample taken for sequencing was CD4+ T cells from PBMCs. The V gene is TRBV6-6 and the J gene is TRBJ1-5, with no reliable assignment of the D segment. The clonotype comes from a human donor in good health. The nucleotide sequence reads TGTGCCAGCAGTTACTCAGGCTTCAATCAGCCCCAGCATTTT. Its product reads: CASSYSGFNQPQHF.